This T cell receptor beta chain derives from a study of OX40 agonist ivuxolimab in advanced cancers. About the full investigation: The costimulatory receptor OX40 (CD134) was targeted by ivuxolimab, a fully human IgG2 agonistic monoclonal antibody. A male proportion of roughly 85% and a mean age of approximately 60 years, ranging from roughly 23 to 80, were recorded for the dose-escalation cohort. Peripheral TCRbeta sequencing aimed to test whether ivuxolimab altered TCR sequence diversity and caused clonal T-cell expansion. Patients were allowed to have had prior anti-PD-1, anti-PD-L1 or anti-CTLA-4 therapy, and approximately 40% of the dose-escalation patients had been treated with checkpoint inhibitors. Three dose-escalation patients achieved partial responses, one with hepatocellular carcinoma and two with cutaneous melanoma. Of the 52 patients in dose escalation, some 20 had hepatocellular carcinoma, roughly 15 had melanoma, 9 had renal cell carcinoma and 9 had head and neck cancer. Intravenous ivuxolimab was administered to patients every 2 weeks at six dose levels: 0.01, 0.1, 0.3, 1.5, 3 and 10 mg/kg. The monotherapy dose-escalation portion (N ≈ 52 patients) of the phase I ivuxolimab trial is reported in the paper. The paper's findings and limits, for the study overall: On average, CD8+ T cells showed more expanded clones than CD4+ T cells after ivuxolimab. Low levels of normalized T-cell clonal expansion were also seen in some patients who did not respond. The antigen specificity of the clonally expanded peripheral T cells was not determined. In the 0.1-3.0 mg/kg groups, partial responders were among the patients with the lowest normalized peripheral clonal expansion, particularly in CD8+ T cells. At doses of 0.1 to 3.0 mg/kg, clonal expansion of both CD4+ and CD8+ T cells in blood was seen between baseline and week 6.

Worth noting for this clone: Its cognate antigen has yet to be identified. No qualities accompany the bases; no much larger clone lies one base away.

In the germline V gene, CDR1 corresponds to SGHTA and CDR2 to FQGNSA. V is pruned by 6 bases and J by 3 bases, leaving 8 bases of the junction without a gene match. The CDR3 runs 15 residues from the cysteine to the phenylalanine. Kept here is only the CDR3 DNA, which spans 45 bases and is read in frame from base 1. The trial excluded patients who had a history of autoimmune disease or were on systemic immunosuppression. Peripheral blood for TCR sequencing was collected from all dose cohorts at baseline, on cycle 4 day 1, and on cycle 7 day 1. Samples came from an open-label, multicenter, first-in-human phase I dose-escalation trial of ivuxolimab. Adults with locally advanced or metastatic head and neck squamous cell, hepatocellular, melanoma or renal cell carcinoma were enrolled in the trial. Before TCR sequencing, CD4+ and CD8+ T cells were separately sorted from peripheral blood. Genomic DNA was extracted from sorted cells for sequencing of the TCRbeta CDR3 region. The immunoSEQ Assay was used to sequence the TCRbeta CDR3 regions. TCRdb obtained this table from immuneACCESS and retained in-frame rearrangements with V and J assigned. These tables miss some clones; where compared with another copy, unresolved V genes account for less than half of the shortfall, and the remainder is unexplained. The sample table records fewer than 8,500 clones; 86% of these occur just once. The top ten constitute approximately 2.1% of the sample.

The TCR originated in an adult with an advanced solid tumor such as melanoma, head and neck, liver or kidney cancer. Here the chain combines TRBV7-2 and TRBJ1-5; TRBD1 lines up with 7 middle nucleotides. The sequencing used CD4+ or CD8+ T cells sorted from blood, collected in a trial of the OX40 agonist ivuxolimab. The CDR3 is CASSTTGRPNQPQHF. The DNA sequence is as follows: TGTGCCAGCAGTACGACAGGGCGACCCAATCAGCCCCAGCATTTT.